These T cell receptor beta chains were read from a single sample in a study of vaccination effects on CD4 cells after COVID-19. Assay: immunoSEQ multiplex PCR; the TCRdb copy retains only in-frame clones and omits some. There are fewer than 30,000 clones in the sample; approximately 80% occur only once, and roughly 16% lies in the top ten. Their antigen targets remain unknown. The input for sequencing was CD4+ T cells from PBMCs cultured with HCoV-NL63 spike peptides, taken before COVID-19 vaccination. The receptors stem from a human donor who had a prior SARS-CoV-2 infection. CDR3s include the opening cysteine and the closing phenylalanine or tryptophan. Each record gives: J gene, D gene, V gene, clone size, CDR3 DNA, CDR3 protein. D genes are given only for firm matches. Rows give clone size only sometimes, using once, few, many, or a class for an expanded clone.

J: TRBJ1-2; D: NA; V: TRBV2; size: NA; DNA: TGTGCCAGCAGTGAGCGCTGGGGAAACTATGGCTACACCTTC; CDR3: CASSERWGNYGYTF
J: TRBJ2-7; D: TRBD2; V: TRBV11-2; size: NA; DNA: TGTGCCAGCAGTCTCCCGGGACTAGCGGGGGGGCTAAGGCACGAGCAGTACTTC; CDR3: CASSLPGLAGGLRHEQYF
J: TRBJ2-1; D: NA; V: TRBV18; size: NA; DNA: TGTGCCAGCTCACCACTGAGGTCCTACAATGAGCAGTTCTTC; CDR3: CASSPLRSYNEQFF
J: TRBJ2-4; D: TRBD1; V: TRBV4-3; size: NA; DNA: TGCGCCAGCAGCCAAGACGCGGGACAGGGGGCCAAAAACATTCAGTACTTC; CDR3: CASSQDAGQGAKNIQYF
J: TRBJ1-4; D: NA; V: TRBV30; size: NA; DNA: TGTGCCTGGAGTGTATTTTCGGGTTACGAAAAACTGTTTTTT; CDR3: CAWSVFSGYEKLFF
J: TRBJ1-3; D: NA; V: TRBV11-2; size: NA; DNA: TGTGCCAGCAGCTTAGGGTACTCTGGAAACACCATATATTTT; CDR3: CASSLGYSGNTIYF
J: TRBJ1-4; D: NA; V: TRBV25-1; size: once; DNA: TGTGCCAGCAGTGCCCAGGAACCAACAACTAATGAAAAACTGTTTTTT; CDR3: CASSAQEPTTNEKLFF
J: TRBJ2-4; D: NA; V: TRBV28; size: once; DNA: TGTGCCAGCAGTTTACCACTAACACAAAACATTCAGTACTTC; CDR3: CASSLPLTQNIQYF
J: TRBJ2-3; D: NA; V: TRBV19; size: NA; DNA: TGTGCCAGTAGTGTAGACCCCCTCACAGATACGCAGTATTTT; CDR3: CASSVDPLTDTQYF
J: TRBJ2-5; D: NA; V: TRBV15; size: NA; DNA: TGTGCCACCAGCAGACACTACCAAGAGACCCAGTACTTC; CDR3: CATSRHYQETQYF
J: TRBJ2-2; D: TRBD2; V: TRBV5-1; size: NA; DNA: TGCGCCAGCAGCTCACTAGCGGGGGGAACCGGGGAGCTGTTTTTT; CDR3: CASSSLAGGTGELFF
J: TRBJ2-6; D: NA; V: TRBV11-2; size: NA; DNA: TGTGCCAGCAGCGCCTTACCTGGGGCCAACGTCCTGACTTTC; CDR3: CASSALPGANVLTF
J: TRBJ2-2; D: TRBD2; V: TRBV7-8; size: few; DNA: TGTGCCAGCAGCAGTAAGCGGGGGGTCCCGGCCGGGGAGCTGTTTTTT; CDR3: CASSSKRGVPAGELFF
J: TRBJ2-7; D: NA; V: TRBV3-1/TRBV3-2; size: NA; DNA: TGTGCCAGCAGCCCAGCCGGGACCAACTATTACGAGCAGTACTTC; CDR3: CASSPAGTNYYEQYF
J: TRBJ1-3; D: NA; V: TRBV5-1; size: once; DNA: TGCGCCAACCTTTTTTATACCCGCTCTGGAAACACCATATATTTT; CDR3: CANLFYTRSGNTIYF
J: TRBJ1-6; D: NA; V: TRBV10-3; size: few; DNA: TGTGCCATCAGTGACCCGATTAGCTCCTATAATTCACCCCTCCACTTT; CDR3: CAISDPISSYNSPLHF
J: TRBJ2-1; D: NA; V: TRBV12-3/TRBV12-4; size: NA; DNA: TGTGCCAGCAGCAAAATAACAGGGTGGGAGCAGTTCTTC; CDR3: CASSKITGWEQFF
J: TRBJ2-3; D: TRBD2; V: TRBV5-4; size: NA; DNA: TGTGCCAGCAGCTCCCCTAGCGGGAGTAAGTGGGATACGCAGTATTTT; CDR3: CASSSPSGSKWDTQYF
J: TRBJ1-2; D: NA; V: TRBV6-5; size: few; DNA: TGTGCCAGCCGGACAGCACTCTATGGCTACACCTTC; CDR3: CASRTALYGYTF
J: TRBJ1-5; D: NA; V: TRBV21-1; size: NA; DNA: TGTGCCAGCAGAAAAGGACAGTTCAATCAGCCCCAGCATTTT; CDR3: CASRKGQFNQPQHF
J: TRBJ2-1; D: TRBD2; V: TRBV29-1; size: NA; DNA: TGCAGCGTTGAACTGGGTAGCGGGGGTCAGGGTGAGCAGTTCTTC; CDR3: CSVELGSGGQGEQFF
J: TRBJ1-3; D: NA; V: TRBV19; size: NA; DNA: TGTGCCAGCCGCGGGGGGGCTCTGAGCAGGTCTGGAAACACCATATATTTT; CDR3: CASRGGALSRSGNTIYF
J: TRBJ2-1; D: TRBD2; V: TRBV30; size: NA; DNA: TGTGCCTGGACTATTAGGACTAGCGTATACAATGAGCAGTTCTTC; CDR3: CAWTIRTSVYNEQFF
J: TRBJ2-2; D: NA; V: TRBV7-2; size: NA; DNA: TGTGCCAGCAACACGGGAGTCCCCACCGGGGAGCTGTTTTTT; CDR3: CASNTGVPTGELFF
J: TRBJ1-2; D: TRBD1; V: TRBV19; size: NA; DNA: TGTGCCAGTAGTATCTTTAAGGGACAGGTCGCCGGGAGGTATGGCTACACCTTC; CDR3: CASSIFKGQVAGRYGYTF
J: TRBJ2-3; D: NA; V: TRBV11-1; size: NA; DNA: TGTGCCAGCAGCTTACCCGAGTTGGGGGCGGATACGCAGTATTTT; CDR3: CASSLPELGADTQYF
J: TRBJ2-3; D: NA; V: TRBV5-4; size: NA; DNA: TGTGCCAGCAGCTTGTATTCCCTCACAGATACGCAGTATTTT; CDR3: CASSLYSLTDTQYF
J: TRBJ2-3; D: NA; V: TRBV7-9; size: NA; DNA: TGTGCCAGTGTAAGGGGCACAGATACGCAGTATTTT; CDR3: CASVRGTDTQYF
J: TRBJ1-3; D: NA; V: TRBV5-1; size: NA; DNA: TGCGCCAGCGCCCGGGACGCCCAGAAATCTGGAAACACCATATATTTT; CDR3: CASARDAQKSGNTIYF
J: TRBJ1-6; D: TRBD1; V: TRBV5-1; size: few; DNA: TGCGCCAGCAGCCCCCGACAGGGCGCGACCCTCAATTCACCCCTCCACTTT; CDR3: CASSPRQGATLNSPLHF
J: TRBJ2-2; D: NA; V: TRBV4-1; size: once; DNA: TGCGCCAGCAGCCAAGAAAGCAGGGCGGGATCCGGGGAGCTGTTTTTT; CDR3: CASSQESRAGSGELFF
J: TRBJ2-3; D: TRBD2; V: TRBV6-2/TRBV6-3; size: NA; DNA: TGTGCCAGCAGCCCAGTTGGACTAGCGGGAGTTCCGCAGTATTTT; CDR3: CASSPVGLAGVPQYF
J: TRBJ2-3; D: TRBD2; V: TRBV5-1; size: once; DNA: TGCGCCAGCAGCGAGCGGGGGTACCAGGATACGCAGTATTTT; CDR3: CASSERGYQDTQYF
J: TRBJ1-6; D: NA; V: TRBV5-1; size: NA; DNA: TGCGCCAGCAGCTTGGGTCGATCCGCCCTCCACTTT; CDR3: CASSLGRSALHF
J: TRBJ2-2; D: TRBD2; V: TRBV6-1; size: NA; DNA: TGTGCCAGCAGTGACCTGGGACTAGGGTCCGGGGAGCTGTTTTTT; CDR3: CASSDLGLGSGELFF
J: TRBJ2-7; D: TRBD2; V: TRBV28; size: NA; DNA: TGTGCCAGCATCAAGGGACTAGGGGAGTACGAGCAGTACTTC; CDR3: CASIKGLGEYEQYF
J: TRBJ1-1; D: NA; V: TRBV2; size: NA; DNA: TGTGCCAGCAGTGAACGTATACTGAAAGAAGCTTTCTTT; CDR3: CASSERILKEAFF
J: TRBJ2-7; D: TRBD2; V: TRBV18; size: NA; DNA: TGTGCCAGCTCACCAGGACTAGTGAGGAGCTCCTACGAGCAGTACTTC; CDR3: CASSPGLVRSSYEQYF